What follows are 7 T cell receptor beta chains derived from one specimen sequenced in a study of CD8 T cells in ankylosing spondylitis. Each CDR3 protein is one row after TCRdb ran MiXCR on the 5' RACE reads. Found here are more than 150,000 distinct CDR3 sequences, over 15% of them singletons; the top ten hold around 4.7%. Sequences were obtained from blood, either unsorted or a sorted T cell fraction (not recorded which). All receptors come from a male donor between 10 and 30 years old with ankylosing spondylitis or in good health (not recorded which).

This clonotype was found a few times. The V call is TRBV29-1, the J call TRBJ2-7; maybe TRBD2 (5 bases). The CDR3 extends over 14 amino acids. Germline V CDR1 and CDR2: SQVTM, ANQGSEA. Trimming cost V 4 bases and J 3 bases, with 16 bases left between them. The CDR3 coding sequence is TGCAGCGTTGGAGGACTCGAGGATGGCTACGAGCAGTACTTC. Its protein product is CSVGGLEDGYEQYF.

This clonotype has a count of ten or more. The chain employs TRBV12-3 or TRBV12-4 and TRBJ2-2; possibly TRBD2 for D (5 bases). The germline V and J ends were trimmed by 2 bases and 5 bases, with 9 bases remaining between them. The CDR3 contains 14 residues. CDR3: CASSLRGITGELFF. CDR3 DNA: TGTGCCAGCAGTTTAAGAGGGATAACCGGGGAGCTGTTTTTT.

In its sample, this clonotype was seen many times. This rearrangement joins TRBV20-1 to TRBJ2-5, with D perhaps TRBD1 (5 bases). V gave up 3 bases and J gave up 0 bases, with 8 bases separating them. The CDR3 is 13 amino acids. The germline gives CDR1 DFQATT, CDR2 SNEGSKA (reference sequence). In nucleotides, the CDR3 is TGCAGTGCTAGGGGCAGGGACCAAGAGACCCAGTACTTC. It is translated as CSARGRDQETQYF.

The V and J genes are TRBV9 and TRBJ2-7; perhaps D is TRBD1 or TRBD2 (7 bases each). V was clipped by 4 bases and J by 7 bases, with 21 bases between them. This CDR3 has 15 amino acids. Germline CDR1 reads SGDLS; CDR2 reads YYNGEE. This CDR3 is CASSLAAGGAEEQYF. The CDR3 DNA reads TGTGCCAGCAGCCTCGCAGCAGGGGGGGCGGAAGAGCAGTACTTC.

The rearrangement links TRBV18 to TRBJ1-6; D remains unclear. The ends were cut back, 2 bases at V and 9 bases at J, with 8 bases in the middle. The CDR3 has 13 residues. Germline V gene data show CDR1 as KGHSH and CDR2 as LQKENI. This chain's CDR3 is CASSPEMRSPLHF. The CDR3 DNA follows: TGTGCCAGCTCACCAGAAATGCGTTCACCCCTCCACTTT.

The rearrangement uses TRBV15 and TRBJ2-7; tentatively, D is TRBD1 (6 bases). V lost 5 bases and J lost 6, with 17 bases in between. Per the germline V gene, CDR1 is LNHNV and CDR2 is YYDKDF (reference sequence). The CDR3 runs 14 residues. CDR3: CATSLTRDIGEQYV. Written as DNA, the CDR3 is TGTGCCACCAGCTTAACCCGGGACATCGGCGAGCAGTACGTC.

This clonotype was counted many times. V is TRBV6-6 and J is TRBJ2-5; D unresolved. This CDR3 spans 19 amino acids. V was pared by 8 bases and J by 0 bases, with 28 bases between. From germline, CDR1 is MNHNY and CDR2 SVGAGI (reference sequence). CDR3 coding DNA: TGTGCCAGCGGCAACCACATTACTGGCCGAGACCGACACCAAGAGACCCAGTACTTC. The encoded protein is CASGNHITGRDRHQETQYF.